Listed here is a single T cell receptor (beta chain). The record originates from a study of CD8 T cell repertoires and HIV-1 epitope variants. The wider study: Controls were a CMV, EBV and flu peptide pool, Ebola AY9 negative control, and no-peptide well. Tested: three Gag epitope families, Nef HW9 and YT9.

CDR1 is SGHTS, CDR2 YDEGEE, per germline. The CDR3 has 14 residues. Trimming took off 5 bases at V and 1 base at J, with 12 bases between the two ends. Generated by immunoSEQ multiplex PCR, the TCRdb table keeps only in-frame clones and is missing some. The sample gives some 87,000 clones, roughly four fifths of which show up once; roughly 25% is in the top ten. Source material: uncultured baseline CD8+ T cells from peripheral blood mononuclear cells (PBMCs). This rearrangement joins TRBV5-8 to TRBJ1-1, with D perhaps matching TRBD1 (5 bases). This TCR derives from a male donor with HIV. The CDR3 region has the DNA TGTGCCAGCAGTGGGGGGACTTCGAACACTGAAGCTTTCTTT. Its protein is CASSGGTSNTEAFF.